This T cell receptor beta chain is drawn from a study of T cell repertoires in ileal Crohn's disease. The V gene's germline CDR1 is SGHRS and CDR2 YFSETQ. V dropped 1 base and J dropped 5; count of bases not matched to a gene: 2. The CDR3 has 14 residues. General observations from the study: Compared with non-smokers, active smokers at surgery showed more clonal expansions.

Noted time point: neoterminal ileum biopsy at postoperative endoscopy, about 6 months after surgery. Repertoires were generated with immunoSEQ multiplex PCR, while TCRdb's copy carries only in-frame clones and drops some. The sample lists some 10,000 clones; approximately 78% were seen once. A word on this clone: Its antigen is currently unknown.

This sequence originates from an adult with Crohn's disease. This rearrangement joins TRBV5-1 to TRBJ2-5; TRBD2 aligns across 10 bases. Sequencing was performed on ileal tissue. CDR3 residues: CASSLQAGGETQYF. CDR3 in DNA: TGCGCCAGCAGCTTGCAAGCGGGAGGGGAGACCCAGTACTTC.